The clone carrying this T cell receptor (beta chain) was recorded a few times. No antigen is known for it. The data were taken from a study of type 1 regulatory T cells. Overall study results and limits: Type 1 regulatory T cells had a more restricted TCR repertoire than non-type 1 regulatory T cells.

TCRdb passed the reads through MiXCR, listing each CDR3 protein once. In the table there are 70,000 or so distinct CDR3 sequences, 20% of which are singletons. The CDR3 contains 14 residues. V lost 2 bases, J lost 7 bases, and 12 bases lay in between. CDR1 and CDR2 (germline): SGHNT, YYREEE (reference sequence). Input material: cultured type 1 regulatory T (Tr1) cells, either the whole culture or a sorted fraction (not recorded which). This clonotype was obtained from a human donor in good health. The V gene is TRBV5-4, the J gene TRBJ2-2, with D perhaps matching TRBD2 (5 bases). The CDR3 sequence: CASSFTSIHGELFF. The CDR3 nucleotides are TGTGCCAGCAGCTTTACTAGTATCCACGGGGAGCTGTTTTTT.